This TCR beta chain was obtained from a study of cytomegalovirus exposure and HLA in healthy donors listed by TCRdb under 2017. For the wider study: An earlier analysis of some 600 of the donors reported 250 to 350 Gb of sequence data and 95 million to 120 million unique TCR beta sequences obtained from 150 million to 200 million T cells. An early release that covered 640 HLA-typed donors contained about 300 gigabases of sequencing data and around 80 million unique TCR sequences. Of the 300 to 450 genotyped donors, 65% to 90% were placed in the genetic ancestry cluster associated with self-reported Caucasian donors. The study was designed to test whether signatures of past pathogen exposure could be identified by cataloging public T cell receptors. The T cell repertoires of about 700 subjects were profiled by immunosequencing and related to cytomegalovirus serostatus. Along with the approximately 650-subject first cohort, a separate validation cohort of over 90 different subjects was used. To predict cytomegalovirus infection status, the study combined high-throughput TCR immunosequencing, statistical association of individual TCRs with disease status, and machine learning. A later analysis re-examined previously published TCR beta repertoires from 610 or so donors and added high-resolution HLA genotyping to investigate patterns of TCR occurrence. The later analysis used no new phenotypic data to find candidate immune exposures, relying instead on TCR beta sequences and their occurrence across donors. In an earlier analysis of over 550 of the donors, high-throughput TCR beta sequencing was used to judge whether each TCR beta V gene segment behaved as functional or pseudogenic. Donor age, sex, ethnicity and CMV serostatus were compiled alongside the repertoire data. In a later genetic analysis, genome-wide SNP genotypes for about three fifths of the roughly 670 donors were used, and that subset was treated as a discovery cohort. Every repertoire in the discovery cohort had been generated on one and the same sequencing platform. Both class I and class II loci were covered by HLA typing, at four-digit resolution. The number of donors typed differed by locus, with roughly 620-630 for A, B, C, DRB1 and DQB1, about 500 for DQA1, 600 to 610 for DPA1, and around 460 for DPB1. Five DR-DQ haplotypes were handled as single units for association and clustering, since linkage in the cohort was strong. Among about 410 genotyped donors of the cohort, an average of approximately 240,000 unique TCR beta nucleotide sequences was sequenced per donor, of which roughly 18% were non-productive. Summary of the overall study and its limitations: Most CMV-associated TCR beta chains appeared to be HLA-restricted in a later analysis, and the HLA associations seemed to be driven largely by CMV exposure. In both the original and validation cohorts, the classifier was reported to diagnose cytomegalovirus status with high specificity and sensitivity. A later analysis found that TCR association rates varied across HLA loci, with DRB1 alleles showing the most associated TCRs and HLA-C alleles the fewest. Immune exposure information for the cohort was limited to CMV serostatus. Because the 87-base-pair reads could not distinguish some IMGT-functional V segments, including TRBV6-2 and TRBV6-3, those segments were excluded. In a later analysis, several top co-occurrence clusters were reported to appear linked to parvovirus B19, influenza, CMV and Epstein-Barr virus. Across donors, most TCR sequences were observed very rarely, whereas some public TCRs were present in many individuals. In a later genetic analysis, a missense DCLRE1C variant was associated with V-gene and J-gene trimming of TCR beta chains, and the association was replicated in an independent cohort. At a false discovery rate of 0.05, a later analysis linked under 20,000 TCR beta sequences to specific HLA alleles. In an earlier analysis of 450 to 750 of the donors, most TCR beta V segments appeared in productive rearrangements about 87% or about 30% of the time, broadly matching IMGT annotations. In the study, some 160 TCR beta chains were listed as associated with cytomegalovirus. Assigning TCR associations to individual alleles was difficult when HLA alleles, especially DR and DQ, strongly co-occurred. A later genetic analysis reported fewer N-insertions in productive TCRs among donors in an Asian-associated ancestry cluster than the roughly 670-donor mean. In a later analysis, HLA-associated TCR beta chains showed more clonal expansion and lower generation probabilities than non-associated chains that were equally common. Three of the identified cytomegalovirus-associated TCR beta chains were confirmed in vitro to be specific for cytomegalovirus antigens. The authors suggested that the approach could potentially be generalized to other disease states and immunological phenotypes. Because HLA typing was unavailable for some donors at each locus, only the typed subset was used in association tests. The sequencing pipeline was judged likely to have produced a cluster of highly shared sequence variants as a technical artifact. Presence/absence analyses assumed roughly uniform sequencing depth across donors, an assumption that may not hold. In this cohort, only TCR beta chains were sequenced, and detectable features were limited by the absence of alpha or paired-chain data. Linkage disequilibrium might explain the correlated functional status among segregating V segments, but an unknown experimental factor could not be ruled out. Approximately 16 rarely observed V segments, including chromosome 9 orphons, were excluded from the earlier analysis of several hundred of the donors because counts were too low. A further reported finding was that TCR beta sequences accurately predicted the HLA-A and HLA-B alleles for most subjects in the first cohort.

The cohort comprised under 700 healthy bone marrow donors. Cohort members were all nominally healthy when sampled, although unrecorded immune exposures were likely present. The donor tested CMV seronegative and was one of the 352 seronegative cohort members. A peripheral blood sample was provided by each donor, and peripheral blood mononuclear cells were used for TCR beta sequencing. Genomic DNA extraction from the blood cell samples was performed with the Qiagen DNeasy Blood Extraction Kit. Receptor amplification or capture employed the immunoSEQ multiplex PCR assay. For the multiplex PCR, a mixture combining 60 forward primers for TCR Vbeta segments and 13 reverse primers for TCR Jbeta segments was used. The CDR3 region of rearranged TCR beta genes was amplified from genomic DNA with a multiplex PCR assay. Amplified TCR beta libraries were sequenced as 87-base-pair reads on the Illumina HiSeq System. On the study's bioinformatics: A later analysis counted 75 million to 100 million unique TCR beta chains across the 650 to 800 repertoires, and some 11 million of these chains were shared by at least two donors. Raw reads were error-corrected and collapsed into unique sequences with a nearest-neighbor algorithm that merged closely related sequences to remove PCR and sequencing errors. V, D and J gene segments were assigned by aligning CDR3 sequences to IMGT reference sequences. For a sequence to be retained, a match of at least six nucleotides was required to both a V gene segment and a J gene segment. A rearrangement was called productive if the CDR3 had no stop codons and remained in frame with V and J, and every other rearrangement was called non-productive. CDR3 was defined according to IMGT convention as the region running from the second conserved V-encoded cysteine to the conserved J-encoded phenylalanine. In an earlier analysis of roughly 580 of the donors, sequences lacking an unambiguous match to a single V gene segment were excluded. In an earlier analysis of roughly 500 of the donors, V segments were called functional above 56.7% productive rearrangements and were called segregating when the between-donor standard deviation exceeded 5%. To diagnose cytomegalovirus status from the catalog of TCR beta chain sequences, a statistical classification framework was built. V and J gene assignment, in a later analysis, came from comparing TCR nucleotide sequences with IMGT/GENE-DB human TR gene sequences. In a later analysis, CDR3 sequences and most-parsimonious VDJ recombination scenarios were assigned using the TCRdist pipeline. In a later analysis, every TCR beta chain was defined by the combination of its CDR3 amino acid sequence and its V-gene family, and reads without a unique V-gene family were dropped. A later analysis removed 600 or so highly shared, low-generation-probability nucleotide sequences to deal with suspected cross-contamination and a sequencing artifact. In a later analysis, a clonal expansion index was calculated for each public chain from normalized within-repertoire ranks of inferred template counts. In a later analysis, generation probabilities were computed with a VDJ recombination model fitted to out-of-frame rearrangements, and the resulting probabilities were checked against IGoR. A later analysis scored TCR-TCR, TCR-HLA and TCR-CMV co-occurrence with hypergeometric tests, applying a repertoire-size bias correction to TCR pairs. In a later analysis, false discovery rates were estimated by permuting HLA or CMV assignments 20 times. In a later analysis, co-occurring TCRs were grouped using DBSCAN, with TCRdist sequence similarity added in when clustering inside HLA-allele-positive subsets. Repertoires with fewer than 30,000 or more than 120,000 public chains, plus five repertoires with anomalous nucleotide sharing, were excluded from co-occurrence clustering. TCRdb stores this immuneACCESS table with in-frame sequences only. Part of the clones is absent; in the studies checked, under half of the shortfall reflects unresolved V genes, and no reason is known for the rest. V and J calls and clone size are copied from that table; D and trimming were computed from the DNA. Across this sample there are 100,000 to 150,000 clones, with more than 65% seen only once. Jointly, the top ten make up more than 1.5% of the sample.

V trim: 0 bases; J trim: 5 bases; unmatched bases: 8. Taken from the germline V gene, the CDR1 and CDR2 loops are MNHNS and SASEGT. Taken from cysteine to phenylalanine, the CDR3 has 16 residues. Only the CDR3 region is kept as DNA, spanning 48 bases read in frame from base 1. This clone has only a few counts. The specificity of this receptor is unknown. Base qualities were left out, and no much larger clone turns up one base away. In this chain, TRBV6-1 is recombined with TRBJ2-3, with 7 bases in between that match TRBD2. The sequenced sample was PBMCs. This receptor was taken from a man aged 18 to 30 in good health and CMV-seronegative. The sequenced DNA: TGTGCCAGCAGTGAAGCGATGGGGGGGAGGGGAGATACGCAGTATTTT. Its coded protein is CASSEAMGGRGDTQYF.